A single sample gave rise to the 21 T cell receptor beta chains below, sequenced in a study of CD8 T cells in Susac syndrome. A quantity of about 0.5 to 1 ug RNA underwent reverse transcription using random hexamers. TCRdb itself ran the immunoSEQ multiplex PCR reads through MiXCR, one entry per CDR3 protein. The sample includes 200,000 to 250,000 distinct CDR3 sequences, about 94% of them seen just once. The sequencing input was CD4+ T cells from PBMCs. All receptors derive from a human donor with multiple sclerosis.

This chain links TRBV6-1 with TRBJ2-2, with D perhaps matching TRBD1 (5 bases). Trimming cost V 4 bases and J 1 base, with 7 bases left between them. In germline, CDR1 is MNHNS, CDR2 SASEGT. CDR3 size: 14 residues. This CDR3 is CASSGQLNTGELFF. As DNA, the CDR3 is TGTGCCAGCAGTGGACAGCTGAACACCGGGGAGCTGTTTTTT.

This sequence joins TRBV18 and TRBJ1-1; 8 positions agree with TRBD1. With 2 bases clipped from V and 0 bases from J, the junction kept 8 bases outside the gene matches. CDR1 KGHSH and CDR2 LQKENI come from the germline V gene. The CDR3 sequence is 17 residues long. DNA for the CDR3: TGTGCCAGCTCACCAGCCCCAGGGGGCGCGGTGAACACTGAAGCTTTCTTT. Translated: CASSPAPGGAVNTEAFF.

J is TRBJ1-4 and V is TRBV29-1, with a possible D match to TRBD1 (6 bases). The CDR3 runs 13 residues. In germline, CDR1 is SQVTM, CDR2 ANQGSEA. V gave up 5 bases and J gave up 8 bases, with 15 bases separating them. Written as DNA, the CDR3 is TGCAGCGTTTGTCGACAGAGGGGGGAAAAACTGTTTTTT. It yields the protein CSVCRQRGEKLFF.

J is TRBJ1-6 and V is TRBV7-3; tentative D call: TRBD1 (5 bases). Germline values: CDR1 SGHTA, CDR2 FQGTGA. V was cut by 5 bases and J by 10 bases, with 21 bases left in between. There are 16 residues in the CDR3. CDR3 region: CASSLAGEGSGSPLHF. The CDR3 DNA is TGTGCCAGCAGCCTCGCGGGGGAGGGTTCGGGATCACCCCTCCACTTT.

The J gene is TRBJ1-1, the V gene TRBV19, with 9 bases lining up with TRBD1. J gave up 6 bases and V 5 bases, and 13 bases lay outside the gene matches. This CDR3 has 16 residues. The germline V gene has CDR1 LNHDA and CDR2 SQIVND (reference sequence). The CDR3: CASSPLPGQGGSEAFF. Here the CDR3 DNA reads TGTGCCAGTAGTCCCCTCCCGGGACAGGGTGGCTCTGAAGCTTTCTTT. Based on the CDR3 plus reference TRBV19 and TRBJ1-1, the full variable domain is DGGITQSPKYLFRKEGQNVTLSCEQNLNHDAMYWYRQDPGQGLRLIYYSQIVNDFQKGDIAEGYSVSREKKESFPLTVTSAQKNPTAFYLCASSPLPGQGGSEAFFGQGTRLTVV.

V gene TRBV20-1 combines with J gene TRBJ2-5; D not certain. CDR1 DFQATT and CDR2 SNEGSKA come from the germline V gene (reference sequence). CDR3 size: 12 residues. V lost 3 bases and J 5 bases, leaving 10 bases between the germline ends. CDR3 DNA: TGCAGTGCTAGCGATGCGGCCGAGACCCAGTACTTC. As protein: CSASDAAETQYF.

The rearrangement uses TRBV5-5 and TRBJ1-6; D perhaps matches TRBD1 (5 bases). The CDR3 consists of 15 residues. The germline CDR1 and CDR2 sequences are SGHKS and YYEKEE (reference sequence). V gave up 1 base and J gave up 7 bases, with 12 bases separating them. As DNA, the CDR3 is TGTGCCAGCAGCTTGCGAGGGGAAGGCAATTCACCCCTCCACTTT. Amino acids: CASSLRGEGNSPLHF.

The chain couples TRBV7-9 to TRBJ1-5; 7 positions agree with TRBD1. This CDR3 contains 14 residues. Trimming at V came to 8 bases and at J to 0 bases, leaving 4 bases not matched to a gene. The germline V gene encodes CDR1 SEHNR and CDR2 FQNEAQ (reference sequence). CDR3 sequence (DNA): TGTGCCAGCGTACAGGGGAATAGCAATCAGCCCCAGCATTTT. Its translation: CASVQGNSNQPQHF.

The J gene is TRBJ1-2, the V gene TRBV7-9; possible D gene TRBD1, 5 bases. The CDR3 is 15 residues long. V was clipped by 1 base and J by 4 bases, with 13 bases between them. The germline V gene encodes CDR1 SEHNR and CDR2 FQNEAQ (reference sequence). The CDR3 DNA sequence: TGTGCCAGCAGCTTAGGAGGGGTTCTTAGCTATGGCTACACCTTC. It encodes CASSLGGVLSYGYTF.

V is TRBV29-1 and J is TRBJ1-1; tentative D call: TRBD1 (6 bases). Trimming took off 5 bases at V and 4 bases at J, with 29 bases between the two ends. Looked up from germline, CDR1 is SQVTM and CDR2 is ANQGSEA. The CDR3 is 18 amino acids. The CDR3 nucleotides are TGCAGCGTTCCTCCCGACTCGACAGGCTACTCAGGATCCACTGAAGCTTTCTTT. Amino acid sequence: CSVPPDSTGYSGSTEAFF.

This chain links TRBV14 with TRBJ2-2; D remains ambiguous. Germline V lookup: CDR1 SGHDN, CDR2 FVKESK. The V end lost 6 bases, the J end lost 7 bases, and 12 bases lay between the germline ends. The CDR3 consists of 13 residues. This CDR3 reads CASSIDLDGELFF. DNA of the CDR3: TGTGCCAGCAGTATTGACCTAGACGGGGAGCTGTTTTTT.

The rearrangement links TRBV5-1 to TRBJ2-2; the D gene could be TRBD1 or TRBD2 (6 bases each). The V end lost 4 bases, the J end lost 6 bases, and 22 bases lay between the germline ends. The CDR3 is 17 residues long. Germline CDR1 is SGHRS and CDR2 is YFSETQ. This CDR3 reads CASSPEPTGAPPGELFF. The CDR3 coding sequence is TGCGCCAGCAGCCCCGAACCGACGGGGGCGCCCCCCGGGGAGCTGTTTTTT.

V usage is TRBV5-4 and J usage is TRBJ1-2; 7 nucleotides agree with TRBD1. Germline lookup yields CDR1 SGHNT and CDR2 YYREEE (reference sequence). The CDR3 is made up of 14 amino acids. V lost 2 bases, J lost 0 bases, and 1 base stayed unmatched. CDR3 residues: CASSFGTANYGYTF. The CDR3 nucleotides read TGTGCCAGCAGCTTCGGGACAGCTAACTATGGCTACACCTTC.

The chain recombines TRBV3-1 with TRBJ1-5; possibly TRBD1 for D (5 bases). The V end was cut by 0 bases, the J end by 2 bases, with 8 bases between. CDR1 is LGHDT and CDR2 is YNNKEL in the germline V gene (reference sequence). The CDR3 runs to 15 residues. The chain's CDR3 is CASSQDRGGNQPQHF. In nucleotides, the CDR3 is TGTGCCAGCAGCCAAGATAGGGGTGGCAATCAGCCCCAGCATTTT.

The V call is TRBV5-1, the J call TRBJ2-7, with 9 bases matching TRBD1. The junction had 0 bases not matched to a gene; V was cut back by 0 bases and J by 2 bases. The germline V gene has CDR1 SGHRS and CDR2 YFSETQ. This CDR3 is built from 14 residues. The CDR3 loop reads CASSLDRGPYEQYV. For the CDR3, the DNA is TGCGCCAGCAGCTTGGACAGGGGGCCCTACGAGCAGTACGTC.

The chain joins TRBV18 to TRBJ1-2, with a tentative D call TRBD1 (6 bases). CDR1 is KGHSH, CDR2 LQKENI, per germline. Trimming took off 1 base at V and 4 bases at J, with 13 bases between the two ends. There are 15 residues in the CDR3. The CDR3 nucleotides are TGTGCCAGCTCACCACAGACAGGTTGGGTCTATGGCTACACCTTC. Translating gives CASSPQTGWVYGYTF.

The chain employs TRBV12-3 or TRBV12-4 and TRBJ1-1; weak D call: TRBD1 (6 bases). Trimming took 7 bases from V and 4 from J, leaving 16 bases between them. The CDR3 length is 14 residues. The CDR3 here is CASILFRGGTEAFF. The CDR3 coding sequence is TGTGCCAGCATTCTATTCAGGGGAGGCACTGAAGCTTTCTTT.

The rearrangement uses TRBV20-1 and TRBJ2-5; 8 bases map to TRBD2. V shed 2 bases and J 5 bases; nucleotides not matched to a gene: 4. The CDR3 covers 13 residues. Germline assignment: CDR1 DFQATT and CDR2 SNEGSKA (reference sequence). CDR3 residues: CSARQLAAETQYF. For the CDR3, the DNA is TGCAGTGCTAGACAACTAGCGGCGGAGACCCAGTACTTC.

This chain links TRBV6-4 with TRBJ2-2, with D tentatively TRBD1 (5 bases). Germline values: CDR1 MRHNA, CDR2 SNTAGT. This CDR3 has 13 amino acids. Trimming removed 4 bases at V and 3 bases at J, with 6 bases between. CDR3 sequence (DNA): TGTGCCAGCAGTGCCAGGGACACCGGGGAGCTGTTTTTT. Translation gives CASSARDTGELFF.

This chain connects TRBV19 to TRBJ2-7; D ambiguous. The CDR3 is made up of 14 amino acids. Between the trimmed V and J ends, which lost 11 bases and 6 bases, there was a span of 23 bases. Germline V lookup: CDR1 LNHDA, CDR2 SQIVND (reference sequence). CDR3 sequence (DNA): TGTGCCTCCCGAGAAACGGCAGATGGATCCGAGCAGTACTTC. Amino acids: CASRETADGSEQYF.

V usage is TRBV5-6 and J usage is TRBJ1-6; D call uncertain. CDR3 length equals 12 residues. The V and J ends lost 2 bases and 10 bases respectively, with 7 bases between them. From germline, CDR1 is SGHDT and CDR2 YYEEEE. CDR3 nucleotides: TGTGCCAGCAGCTTCCCGGGGTCACCCCTCCACTTT. As protein: CASSFPGSPLHF.